This is a list of T cell receptor beta chains from one sample in a study of blood T cell repertoires in COVID-19. TCRdb's table, derived via immunoSEQ multiplex PCR, lists solely in-frame clones and lacks some. The sample has around 130,000 clones, less than 90% seen once. Material for sequencing was peripheral blood. These receptors were collected from a woman aged 30 to 39 who had recovered from COVID-19. Each CDR3 is given with its conserved first and last residue. A D gene is named only where the DNA matches it firmly. Clone size appears in some rows only: once, few, many, or a class for an expanded clone.

d_call j_call cdr3_length clone_size v_call cdr3_aa cdr3_nt
TRBD1 TRBJ2-1 15 few TRBV4-1 CASSQGQGTYNEQFF TGCGCCAGCAGCCAGGGACAGGGAACCTACAATGAGCAGTTCTTC
NA TRBJ1-1 15 NA TRBV30 CAWSSGPPSNTEAFF TGTGCCTGGAGTTCGGGTCCTCCTTCGAACACTGAAGCTTTCTTT
NA TRBJ2-2 13 NA TRBV19 CASIGTNTGELFF TGTGCCAGTATCGGTACCAACACCGGGGAGCTGTTTTTT
NA TRBJ2-7 14 NA TRBV2 CASSEQGTLYEQYF TGTGCCAGCAGTGAGCAGGGAACCCTCTACGAGCAGTACTTC
TRBD1 TRBJ2-5 15 NA TRBV11-2 CASSLTGFSRETQYF TGTGCCAGCAGCTTGACAGGGTTTTCAAGAGAGACCCAGTACTTC
NA TRBJ2-7 12 once TRBV30 CAWRKRAYEQYF TGTGCCTGGAGAAAGAGGGCCTACGAGCAGTACTTC
NA TRBJ2-7 13 few TRBV11-1 CASSQLDKSAQYF TGTGCCAGCAGCCAACTCGACAAATCGGCTCAGTACTTC
TRBD1 TRBJ1-2 14 NA TRBV5-4 CASSSAGTGYGYTF TGTGCCAGCAGCTCCGCCGGGACAGGGTATGGCTACACCTTC
TRBD1 TRBJ1-2 15 NA TRBV6-5 CASSRGDRGIYGYTF TGTGCCAGCAGTCGAGGGGACAGGGGGATCTATGGCTACACCTTC
TRBD2 TRBJ2-1 16 few TRBV19 CASSISSSGGNNEQFF TGTGCCAGTAGTATCTCCTCTAGCGGGGGTAACAATGAGCAGTTCTTC
TRBD1 TRBJ2-3 14 NA TRBV4-1 CASSRQGYPDTQYF TGCGCCAGCAGCCGACAGGGTTACCCAGATACGCAGTATTTT
NA TRBJ2-2 15 NA TRBV7-6 CASSSRQGNTGELFF TGTGCCAGCAGCTCACGTCAGGGGAACACCGGGGAGCTGTTTTTT
TRBD2 TRBJ2-7 15 once TRBV5-8 CASFQGLAGGDEQYF TGTGCCAGCTTTCAGGGACTAGCGGGAGGCGACGAGCAGTACTTC
TRBD1 TRBJ2-7 15 few TRBV6-5 CASSYSGTGSYEQYF TGTGCCAGCAGTTACTCCGGGACAGGGTCCTACGAGCAGTACTTC
NA TRBJ2-7 14 NA TRBV9 CASSPVAQTYEQYF TGTGCCAGCAGCCCCGTTGCGCAAACCTACGAGCAGTACTTC
TRBD1 TRBJ1-2 15 NA TRBV5-4 CASSLGGTENYGYTF TGTGCCAGCAGCTTGGGCGGGACAGAAAACTATGGCTACACCTTC
TRBD1 TRBJ1-2 17 NA TRBV7-3 CASSLRDRASGAEGYTF TGTGCCAGCAGCCTCCGGGACAGGGCCTCGGGTGCTGAGGGCTACACCTTC
NA TRBJ1-1 13 NA TRBV12-3/TRBV12-4 CASNYRENTEAFF TGTGCCAGCAACTACAGGGAGAACACTGAAGCTTTCTTT
NA TRBJ2-1 15 NA TRBV6-5 CASSLTESSYNEQFF TGTGCCAGCAGCCTCACCGAGAGCTCCTACAATGAGCAGTTCTTC
NA TRBJ1-3 15 NA TRBV27 CASSDTISSGNTIYF TGTGCCAGCAGTGATACGATCAGCTCTGGAAACACCATATATTTT
NA TRBJ2-1 14 NA TRBV4-1 CASSQTSPNNEQFF TGCGCCAGCAGCCAAACTAGCCCCAACAATGAGCAGTTCTTC
TRBD2 TRBJ2-5 13 few TRBV7-2 CASSISGGETQYF TGTGCCAGCAGTATTAGCGGGGGAGAGACCCAGTACTTC
TRBD1 TRBJ2-3 16 once TRBV7-2 CASSVRGTGSTDTQYF TGTGCCAGCAGCGTAAGGGGGACAGGGAGCACAGATACGCAGTATTTT
TRBD2 TRBJ2-2 16 medium-sized TRBV7-3 CASSFLAGGSTGELFF TGTGCCAGCAGCTTCCTAGCGGGAGGAAGTACCGGGGAGCTGTTTTTT
TRBD2 TRBJ2-7 15 few TRBV2 CASSVRPRGAYEQYF TGTGCCAGCAGTGTTCGCCCACGGGGGGCCTACGAGCAGTACTTC
NA TRBJ2-7 12 NA TRBV6-6 CASIGGPDEQYF TGTGCCAGCATTGGAGGACCGGACGAGCAGTACTTC
NA TRBJ2-3 14 NA TRBV6-5 CASSSGASTDTQYF TGTGCCAGCAGTAGCGGAGCGAGCACAGATACGCAGTATTTT
NA TRBJ1-3 17 few TRBV15 CATSDQTNQGSGNTIYF TGTGCCACCAGCGATCAAACGAATCAGGGGTCGGGAAACACCATATATTTT
TRBD2 TRBJ2-2 15 once TRBV6-4 CASSAGTSGTGELFF TGTGCCAGCAGTGCCGGGACTAGCGGCACCGGGGAGCTGTTTTTT
NA TRBJ2-7 14 NA TRBV5-6 CASSFPPTSYEQYF TGTGCCAGCAGCTTCCCCCCGACTAGTTACGAGCAGTACTTC
NA TRBJ1-1 15 NA TRBV3-1/TRBV3-2 CASSQGGGKGTEAFF TGTGCCAGCAGCCAAGGGGGGGGAAAGGGCACTGAAGCTTTCTTT
NA TRBJ1-6 15 NA TRBV6-2/TRBV6-3 CASSFIDRDNSPLHF TGTGCCAGCAGTTTCATCGACAGAGATAATTCACCCCTCCACTTT
NA TRBJ1-4 15 NA TRBV9 CASSGGDATNEKLFF TGTGCCAGCAGCGGGGGGGACGCAACTAATGAAAAACTGTTTTTT
NA TRBJ1-1 16 NA TRBV5-6 CASSQGLSSFDPEAFF TGTGCCAGCAGCCAGGGACTTTCCTCTTTCGACCCTGAAGCTTTCTTT
NA TRBJ2-5 12 NA TRBV15 CAIAEVRETQYF TGTGCCATCGCCGAGGTCCGAGAGACCCAGTACTTC
NA TRBJ2-1 17 NA TRBV2 CASSESAGFGSYNEQFF TGTGCCAGCAGTGAATCGGCAGGTTTTGGCTCCTACAATGAGCAGTTCTTC
NA TRBJ1-2 12 once TRBV30 CAWSRHFNGYTF TGTGCCTGGAGTCGACATTTCAATGGCTACACCTTC
NA TRBJ2-7 13 NA TRBV5-1 CASSFQGTDEQYF TGCGCCAGCAGCTTCCAGGGAACCGACGAGCAGTACTTC
NA TRBJ1-1 12 NA TRBV6-6 CASSPPGDVAFF TGTGCCAGCAGCCCGCCGGGGGATGTAGCTTTCTTT
NA TRBJ2-7 10 few TRBV29-1 CSVSQDEQYF TGCAGCGTTTCCCAGGACGAGCAGTACTTC
NA TRBJ2-7 12 NA TRBV18 CASSSPSYEQYF TGTGCCAGCTCATCTCCCTCCTACGAGCAGTACTTC
TRBD1 TRBJ1-5 14 few TRBV19 CASSTDRVNQPQHF TGTGCCAGTAGTACCGACAGGGTCAATCAGCCCCAGCATTTT